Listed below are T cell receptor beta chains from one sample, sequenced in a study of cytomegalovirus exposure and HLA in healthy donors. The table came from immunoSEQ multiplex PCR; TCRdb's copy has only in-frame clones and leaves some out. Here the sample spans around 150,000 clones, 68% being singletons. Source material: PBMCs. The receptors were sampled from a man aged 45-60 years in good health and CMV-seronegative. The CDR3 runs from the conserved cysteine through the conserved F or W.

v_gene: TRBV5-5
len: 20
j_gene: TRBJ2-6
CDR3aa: CASSFSIGTGAFSGANVLTF

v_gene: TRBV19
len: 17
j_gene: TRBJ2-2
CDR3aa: CASSTDWTGGDTGELFF

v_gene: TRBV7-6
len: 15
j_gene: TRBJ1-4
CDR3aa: CASSLTGQGREKLFF

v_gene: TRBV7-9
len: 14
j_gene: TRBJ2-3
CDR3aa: CASSLGAGVDTQYF

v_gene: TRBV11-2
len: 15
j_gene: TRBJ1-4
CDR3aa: CASSPVRERSEKLFF

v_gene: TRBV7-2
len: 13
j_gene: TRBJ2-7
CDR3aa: CASSQDGSYEQYF

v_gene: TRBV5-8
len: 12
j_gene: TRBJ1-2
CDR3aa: CASSLRTPGYTF

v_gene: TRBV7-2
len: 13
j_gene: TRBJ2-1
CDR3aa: CASSWDSYNEQFF

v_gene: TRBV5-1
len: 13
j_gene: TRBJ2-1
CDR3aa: CASSTDRVHEQFF

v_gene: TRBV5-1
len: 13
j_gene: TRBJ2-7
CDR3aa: CASNPPGGYEQYF

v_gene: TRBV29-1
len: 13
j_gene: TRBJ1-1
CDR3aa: CSGAPRGNTEAFF

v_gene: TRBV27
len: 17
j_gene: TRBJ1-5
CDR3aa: CASSFIGELYSNQPQHF

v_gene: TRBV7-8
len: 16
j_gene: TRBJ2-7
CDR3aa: CASSLGQVREDYEQYF

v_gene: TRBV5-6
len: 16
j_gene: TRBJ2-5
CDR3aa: CASSLGTGRLQETQYF

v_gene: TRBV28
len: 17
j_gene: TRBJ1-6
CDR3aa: CASSFGTQSSYNSPLHF

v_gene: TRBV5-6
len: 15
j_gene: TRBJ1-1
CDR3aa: CASSFPGQENTEAFF

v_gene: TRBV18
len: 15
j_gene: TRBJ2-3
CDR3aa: CASSSLAGGPDTQYF

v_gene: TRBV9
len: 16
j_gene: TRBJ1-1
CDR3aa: CASSAASGQVGTEAFF

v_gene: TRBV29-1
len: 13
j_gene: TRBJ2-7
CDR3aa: CSVANRGLYEQYF

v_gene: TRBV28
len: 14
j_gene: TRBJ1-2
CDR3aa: CASTAGQPSYGYTF

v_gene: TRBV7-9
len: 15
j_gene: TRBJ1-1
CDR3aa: CASSLGDRGVTEAFF

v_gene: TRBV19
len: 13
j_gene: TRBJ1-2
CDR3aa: CASTPRGFNGYTF

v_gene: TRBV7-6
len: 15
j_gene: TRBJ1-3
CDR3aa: CASSLIVGSGNTIYF

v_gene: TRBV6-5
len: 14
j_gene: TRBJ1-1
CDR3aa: CASRPTGGNTEAFF

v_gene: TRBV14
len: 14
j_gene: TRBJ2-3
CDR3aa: CASSAILGIDTQYF

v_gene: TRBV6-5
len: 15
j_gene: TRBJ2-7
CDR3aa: CASSYTLQGAYEQYF

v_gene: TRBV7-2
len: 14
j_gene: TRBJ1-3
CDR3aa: CASSLIRDGNTIYF

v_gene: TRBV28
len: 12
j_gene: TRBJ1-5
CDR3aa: CASSPLNQPQHF

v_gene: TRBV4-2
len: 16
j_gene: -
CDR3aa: CASSDTEGAGGYEQYF

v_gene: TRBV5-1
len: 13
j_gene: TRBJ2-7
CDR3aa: CASSWTGSYEQYF

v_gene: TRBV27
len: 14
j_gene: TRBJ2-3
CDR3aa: CASSLGQPRDTQYF

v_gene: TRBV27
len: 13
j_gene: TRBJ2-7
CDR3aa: CASSGTGRNEQYF

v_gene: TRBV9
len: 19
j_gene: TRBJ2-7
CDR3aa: CASSPEASGGTSSSYEQYF

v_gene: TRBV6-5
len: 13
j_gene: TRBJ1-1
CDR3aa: CASSYTGGAEAFF

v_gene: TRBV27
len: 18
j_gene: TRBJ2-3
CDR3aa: CASSSPYNSGEKGDTQYF

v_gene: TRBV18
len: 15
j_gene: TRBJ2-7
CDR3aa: CASSPRVSGPYEQYF

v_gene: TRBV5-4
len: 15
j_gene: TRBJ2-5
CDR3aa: CASSVNLGVAQTQYF

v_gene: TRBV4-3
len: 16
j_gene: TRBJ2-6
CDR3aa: CASSHLRTSGANVLTF

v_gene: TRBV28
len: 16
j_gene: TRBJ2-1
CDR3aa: CASRRGWGQLYNEQFF

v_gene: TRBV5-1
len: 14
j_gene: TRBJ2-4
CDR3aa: CASSLTSAKNIQYF

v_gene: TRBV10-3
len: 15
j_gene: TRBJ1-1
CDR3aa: CAISESAGWHTEAFF

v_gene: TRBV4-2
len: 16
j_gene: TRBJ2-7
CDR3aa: CASSQGLAGESYEQYF

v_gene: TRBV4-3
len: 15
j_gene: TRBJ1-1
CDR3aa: CASSQEGRRNTEAFF

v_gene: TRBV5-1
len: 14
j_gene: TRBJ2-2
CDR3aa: CASSSGQGGEELFF

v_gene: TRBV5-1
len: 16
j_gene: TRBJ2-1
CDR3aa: CASSLLGLDSYNEQFF

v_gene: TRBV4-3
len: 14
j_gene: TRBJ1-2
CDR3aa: CASSQGDRAYGYTF